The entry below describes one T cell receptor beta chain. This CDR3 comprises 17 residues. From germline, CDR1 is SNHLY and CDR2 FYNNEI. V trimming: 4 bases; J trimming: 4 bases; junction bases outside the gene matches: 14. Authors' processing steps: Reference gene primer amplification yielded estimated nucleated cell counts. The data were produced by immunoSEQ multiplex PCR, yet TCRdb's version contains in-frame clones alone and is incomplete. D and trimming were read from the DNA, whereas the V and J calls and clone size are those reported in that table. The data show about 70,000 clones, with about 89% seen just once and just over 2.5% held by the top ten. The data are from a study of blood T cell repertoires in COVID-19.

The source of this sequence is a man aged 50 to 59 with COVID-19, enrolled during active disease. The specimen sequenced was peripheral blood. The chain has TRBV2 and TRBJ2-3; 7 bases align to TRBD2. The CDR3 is CASSGPIAGPAPDTQYF. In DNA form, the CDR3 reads TGTGCCAGCAGTGGGCCAATAGCGGGCCCAGCCCCAGATACGCAGTATTTT. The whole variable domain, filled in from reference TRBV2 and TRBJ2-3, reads EPEVTQTPSHQVTQMGQEVILRCVPISNHLYFYWYRQILGQKVEFLVSFYNNEISEKSEIFDDQFSVERPDGSNFTLKIRSTKLEDSAMYFCASSGPIAGPAPDTQYFGPGTRLTVL.